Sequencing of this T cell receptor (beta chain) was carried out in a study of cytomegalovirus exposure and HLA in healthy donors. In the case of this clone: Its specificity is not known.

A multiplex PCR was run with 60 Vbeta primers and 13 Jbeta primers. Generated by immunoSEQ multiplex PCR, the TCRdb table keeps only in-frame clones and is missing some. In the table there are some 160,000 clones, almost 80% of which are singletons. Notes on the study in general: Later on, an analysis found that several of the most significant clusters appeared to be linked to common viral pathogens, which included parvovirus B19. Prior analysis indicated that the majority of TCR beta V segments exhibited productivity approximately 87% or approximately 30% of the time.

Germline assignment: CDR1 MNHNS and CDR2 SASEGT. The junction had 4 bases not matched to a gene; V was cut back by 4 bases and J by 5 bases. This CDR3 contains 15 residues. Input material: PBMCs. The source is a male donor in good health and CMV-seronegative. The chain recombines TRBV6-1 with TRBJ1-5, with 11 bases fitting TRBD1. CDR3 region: CASSVQDRGHQPQHF. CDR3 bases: TGTGCCAGCAGTGTCCAGGACAGGGGGCATCAGCCCCAGCATTTT.